Below, 21 T cell receptor beta chains from the same sample are listed, as sequenced in a study of Ad26.COV2.S vaccination and SARS-CoV-2 variants (dated by TCRdb to the early 2020s). The meaning of the sample's treatment or condition label: 15 to 20 received Ad26.COV2.S at low or high dose, single or two shots; about five received placebo; per-sample allocation not given. For vaccine and placebo recipients, repertoires were sequenced using samples collected on day 63 after the first injection. The library was obtained by the immunoSEQ multiplex PCR assay. TCRdb took over this immuneACCESS table, retaining in-frame rearrangements with V and J assigned. Such tables are incomplete; in checked studies, under half of the missing clones stem from an unresolved V gene, and the remainder is unexplained. The sample profile shows 250,000 to 300,000 clones; 87% of them were found once. 3% to 4% of the sample is held by the ten biggest clonotypes.

The sequenced sample was peripheral blood, obtained in a trial of Ad26.COV2.S vaccine versus placebo. The receptor source for this set is a person between 18 and 60 years old who received the Ad26.COV2.S COVID-19 vaccine or a placebo.

This sequence joins TRBV19 and TRBJ2-7; 8 bases line up with TRBD1. In germline, CDR1 is LNHDA, CDR2 SQIVND (reference sequence). V was pared by 6 bases and J by 3 bases, with 10 bases of the junction left unmatched. This CDR3 comprises 15 residues. The CDR3, as DNA: TGTGCCAGTAGCCCGGACAGGGCTCTTTTCTACGAGCAGTACTTC. This encodes CASSPDRALFYEQYF.

This clone was seen only once. The rearrangement uses TRBV5-6 and TRBJ2-1; TRBD1 matches at 7 bases. V shed 0 bases, J shed 4 bases, and the junction held 13 bases outside the gene matches. Germline loops: CDR1 SGHDT, CDR2 YYEEEE. CDR3 length: 18 residues. The CDR3 loop reads CASSLGALTGAFYNEQFF. The CDR3 region has the DNA TGTGCCAGCAGCTTGGGGGCCCTTACAGGGGCATTTTACAATGAGCAGTTCTTC.

As to this clone: Other DNA sequences of this sample code for an identical CDR3. The rearrangement uses TRBV18 and TRBJ2-7, with 9 bases fitting TRBD2. Germline V gene data show CDR1 as KGHSH and CDR2 as LQKENI. V dropped 6 bases and J dropped 3; count of bases not matched to a gene: 6. This CDR3 spans 14 amino acids. CDR3 sequence reads: CASSPGTSIYEQYF. CDR3 DNA sequence: TGTGCCAGCTCCCCCGGGACTAGCATCTACGAGCAGTACTTC. The variable domain in full, with the rest retrieved from reference TRBV18 and TRBJ2-7, is NAGVMQNPRHLVRRRGQEARLRCSPMKGHSHVYWYRQLPEEGLKFMVYLQKENIIDESGMPKERFSAEFPKEGPSILRIQQVVRGDSAAYFCASSPGTSIYEQYFGPGTRLTVT.

Turning to this clone: Here the CDR3 omits its conserved ending phenylalanine or tryptophan, so a read error is the likely source. Because the CDR3's place on the DNA is in doubt, the DNA is left out and the CDR3 is given as listed by TCRdb. The chain has TRBV27 and TRBJ1-5; TRBD1 reflects the table's D call only, with no check against the DNA. From its first to its last residue, the CDR3 has 9 amino acids. Germline V gene lookup returns CDR1 MNHEY and CDR2 SMNVEV (reference sequence). CDR3 amino acids: CASSFSPSR.

DNA of the CDR3: TGTGCCAGCAGTGGCAGGGGTGGGTTCCAGCCCCAGCATTTT. It yields the protein CASSGRGGFQPQHF. The rearrangement links TRBV25-1 to TRBJ1-5, with D possibly being TRBD1 (6 bases). Trimming cost V 4 bases and J 7 bases, with 14 bases left between them. CDR1 and CDR2 (germline): MGHDK, SYGVNS. This CDR3 is built from 14 residues.

The CDR3 DNA is TGTGCCAGCAGTGAAGGTAGGGGAAACCATTACAATGAGCAGTTCTTC. Protein sequence: CASSEGRGNHYNEQFF. The gene calls are TRBV25-1 and TRBJ2-1, with D possibly matching TRBD1 (5 bases). Trimming left V 2 bases short and J 4 bases short, with 15 bases between. CDR3 size: 16 residues. Per the germline V gene, CDR1 is MGHDK and CDR2 is SYGVNS.

The sample holds one count of this clone. CDR3 DNA: TGTGCCAGCAAGAAAGAGGGACAGACGAATGAAAAACTGTTTTTT. The encoded protein is CASKKEGQTNEKLFF. The rearrangement joins TRBV6-5 to TRBJ1-4; 7 bases align to TRBD1. After removal of 7 bases from V and 5 bases from J, the junction contained 10 bases not matched to a gene. Germline-derived CDR1 and CDR2 are MNHEY and SVGAGI. The CDR3 runs to 15 residues.

For the CDR3, the DNA is TGTGCCTGGTGGAGGGAAGCGGGCGGTGAGCAGTTCTTC. Translating it yields CAWWREAGGEQFF. The rearrangement uses TRBV30 and TRBJ2-1; a possible D gene is TRBD2 (6 bases). The CDR3 loop spans 13 amino acids. CDR1 is GTSNPN and CDR2 is SVGIG in the germline V gene (reference sequence). V was cut by 5 bases and J by 9 bases, with 17 bases left in between.

The chain joins TRBV11-2 to TRBJ1-4; D possibly corresponds to TRBD1 (5 bases). CDR1 and CDR2 from the germline V gene are SGHAT and FQNNGV. The CDR3 has 13 residues. V lost 5 bases to trimming and J lost 8 bases, with 12 bases between them. The CDR3 DNA is TGTGCCAGCAGCCGCGGGACCGGAGAAAAACTGTTTTTT. Protein sequence: CASSRGTGEKLFF. The whole variable domain, filled in from reference TRBV11-2 and TRBJ1-4, reads EAGVAQSPRYKIIEKRQSVAFWCNPISGHATLYWYQQILGQGPKLLIQFQNNGVVDDSQLPKDRFSAERLKGVDSTLKIQPAKLEDSAVYLCASSRGTGEKLFFGSGTQLSVL.

V gene TRBV5-1 combines with J gene TRBJ1-2; 7 bases agree with TRBD1. CDR3 length: 14 amino acids. The trim removed 5 bases at V and 3 bases at J, leaving 7 bases unmatched. The germline V gene has CDR1 SGHRS and CDR2 YFSETQ. CDR3 in DNA: TGCGCCAGCAGTCGCACCGGGACAGACTATGGCTACACCTTC. It encodes CASSRTGTDYGYTF.

The V and J genes are TRBV7-9 and TRBJ2-1, with 9 bases lining up with TRBD2. The CDR3 has 15 residues. CDR1 and CDR2 (germline): SEHNR, FQNEAQ (reference sequence). V lost 5 bases, J lost 7 bases, and 9 bases stayed unmatched. The chain's CDR3 is CASSPEGAGGNEQFF. DNA for the CDR3: TGTGCCAGCAGCCCTGAAGGAGCGGGGGGTAATGAGCAGTTCTTC.

The chain couples TRBV11-1 to TRBJ2-7; possibly TRBD2 for D (5 bases). The CDR3 has 13 amino acids. With 3 bases removed from V and 1 base from J, the gap between germline ends came to 7 bases. Germline V CDR1 and CDR2: SGHAT, FQDESV (reference sequence). The CDR3 DNA is TGTGCCAGCAGCTTCCCGGGGTCCTACGAGCAGTACTTC. Translating gives CASSFPGSYEQYF.

This clone was counted once. V gene TRBV9 combines with J gene TRBJ1-2; no clear D gene. CDR1 SGDLS and CDR2 YYNGEE come from the germline V gene. Trimming stripped 3 bases from V and 4 bases from J, with 19 bases between. This CDR3 spans 16 amino acids. The CDR3 DNA is TGTGCCAGCAGCGCCCTAGCGTTGAAGGGCCCCTATGGCTACACCTTC. Translation gives CASSALALKGPYGYTF.

V usage is TRBV7-2 and J usage is TRBJ1-1, with 9 nucleotides matching TRBD1. The CDR3 sequence is 16 residues long. V was pared by 0 bases and J by 1 base, with 3 bases of the junction left unmatched. Germline-derived CDR1 and CDR2 are SGHTA and FQGNSA. CDR3 coding DNA: TGTGCCAGCAGCTTAGCGCAACAGGGGGCGAACACTGAAGCTTTCTTT. Translation: CASSLAQQGANTEAFF. Complete variable domain (other parts from reference TRBV7-2 and TRBJ1-1): GAGVSQSPSNKVTEKGKDVELRCDPISGHTALYWYRQSLGQGLEFLIYFQGNSAPDKSGLPSDRFSAERTGGSVSTLTIQRTQQEDSAVYLCASSLAQQGANTEAFFGQGTRLTVV.

V and J are TRBV27 and TRBJ1-5; TRBD1 agrees at 7 bases. Germline V CDR1 and CDR2: MNHEY, SMNVEV (reference sequence). Unmatched junction bases numbered 6, after V lost 6 bases and J lost 4 bases. The CDR3 is 14 residues long. The CDR3 spells CASRGTDMNQPQHF. CDR3 coding DNA: TGTGCCAGCAGGGGGACAGATATGAATCAGCCCCAGCATTTT.

The chain joins TRBV2 to TRBJ1-5, with 7 nucleotides matching TRBD1. Germline CDR1 SNHLY, CDR2 FYNNEI. With 4 bases clipped from V and 4 bases from J, the junction kept 4 bases outside the gene matches. The CDR3 spans 14 residues. CDR3 in DNA: TGTGCCAGCAGTGCTTTACAGGGGAATCAGCCCCAGCATTTT. Its translation: CASSALQGNQPQHF.

The chain couples TRBV6-5 to TRBJ2-5; D might be TRBD1 (6 bases). This CDR3 is built from 14 residues. Per the germline V gene, CDR1 is MNHEY and CDR2 is SVGAGI. V was pared by 6 bases and J by 1 base, with 12 bases between. CDR3 DNA: TGTGCCAGCAGGACCGGGACACTCCAAGAGACCCAGTACTTC. It specifies CASRTGTLQETQYF.

The CDR3 reads CASSAPSLGANVLTF. The CDR3 region has the DNA TGCGCCAGCAGTGCCCCAAGCCTGGGGGCCAACGTCCTGACTTTC. The chain uses TRBV10-2 and TRBJ2-6; D is undetermined. The CDR3 runs 15 residues. The germline V gene has CDR1 WSHSY and CDR2 SAAADI. Trimming took 4 bases from V and 4 from J, leaving 11 bases between them.

Details on this clone: The junction does not match germline at one end; this may be a read error. V is TRBV3-1 (or the pseudogene TRBV3-2) and J is TRBJ1-2; TRBD1 agrees at 8 bases. CDR3 length equals 11 residues. CDR1 and CDR2 from the germline V gene are LGHDT and YNNKEL (reference sequence). The DNA for the CDR3 is TGTGCCAGCAGCCAATCATACAGGGGGTTCTTC. Its translation is CASSQSYRGFF.

Details on this clone: One end of the junction does not line up with germline, which may come from a read error. This chain uses TRBV28 with TRBJ1-2; D may be TRBD1 (5 bases). Germline CDR1 reads MDHEN; CDR2 reads SYDVKM. The CDR3 runs to 11 residues. The CDR3 nucleotides are TGTGCCACCAGTCAGGGCTCTGGCTACACCTTC. Amino acids: CATSQGSGYTF.

J is TRBJ2-3 and V is TRBV20-1; D gene uncertain. Trimming took 4 bases from V and 2 from J, leaving 4 bases between them. CDR1 is DFQATT and CDR2 is SNEGSKA in the germline V gene (reference sequence). CDR3 length equals 11 residues. In DNA form, the CDR3 reads TGCAGTGCTACAATCACAGATACGCAGTATTTT. This translates into CSATITDTQYF.